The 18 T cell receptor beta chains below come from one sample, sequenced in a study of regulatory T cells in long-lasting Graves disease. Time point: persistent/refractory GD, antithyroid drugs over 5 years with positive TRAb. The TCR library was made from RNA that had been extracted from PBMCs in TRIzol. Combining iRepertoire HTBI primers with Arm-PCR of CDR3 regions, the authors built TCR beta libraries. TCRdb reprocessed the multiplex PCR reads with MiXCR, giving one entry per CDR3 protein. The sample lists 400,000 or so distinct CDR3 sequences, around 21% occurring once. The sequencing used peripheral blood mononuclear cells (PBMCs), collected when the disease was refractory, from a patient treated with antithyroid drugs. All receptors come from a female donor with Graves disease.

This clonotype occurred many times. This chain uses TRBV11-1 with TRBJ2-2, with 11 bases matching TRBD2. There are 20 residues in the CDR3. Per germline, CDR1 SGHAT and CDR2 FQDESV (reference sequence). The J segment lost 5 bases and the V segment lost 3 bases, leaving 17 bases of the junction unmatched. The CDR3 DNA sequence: TGTGCCAGCAGCTTCCTCGCCGATGTAGCGGGAGGGCCCAGGACCGGGGAGCTGTTTTTT. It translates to CASSFLADVAGGPRTGELFF.

The DNA for the CDR3 is TGTGCCATCAGATCCGGGACGGCGAACACTGAAGCTTTCTTT. It translates to CAIRSGTANTEAFF. The chain employs TRBV10-3 and TRBJ1-1; D is perhaps TRBD1 (5 bases). Per germline, CDR1 ENHRY and CDR2 SYGVKD. This CDR3 spans 14 amino acids. Trimming shortened V by 6 bases and J by 1 base, and 12 bases separated the two germline ends.

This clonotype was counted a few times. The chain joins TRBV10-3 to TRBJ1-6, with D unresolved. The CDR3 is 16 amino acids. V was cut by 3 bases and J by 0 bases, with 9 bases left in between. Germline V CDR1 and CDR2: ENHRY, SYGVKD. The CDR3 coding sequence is TGTGCCATCAGTGACCACACGAGCTCCTATAATTCACCCCTCCACTTT. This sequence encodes CAISDHTSSYNSPLHF.

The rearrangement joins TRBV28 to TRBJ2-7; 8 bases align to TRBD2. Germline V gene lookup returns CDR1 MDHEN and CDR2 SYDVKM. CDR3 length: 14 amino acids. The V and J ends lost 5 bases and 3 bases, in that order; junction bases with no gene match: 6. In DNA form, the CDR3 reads TGTGCCAGCAGTCTTAGCGGGGTACTCTACGAGCAGTACTTC. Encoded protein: CASSLSGVLYEQYF.

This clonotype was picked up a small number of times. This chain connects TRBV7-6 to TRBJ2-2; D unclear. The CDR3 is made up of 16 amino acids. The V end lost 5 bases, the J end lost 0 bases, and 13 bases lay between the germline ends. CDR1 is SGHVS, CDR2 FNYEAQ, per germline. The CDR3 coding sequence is TGTGCCAGCAGCCCAGCAAGAGCGTCGAACACCGGGGAGCTGTTTTTT. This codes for CASSPARASNTGELFF.

CDR3 sequence (DNA): TGTGCCATCGGAGGTAGCAGGAGGGAGAGCTCCTACGAGCAGTACTTC. Translating gives CAIGGSRRESSYEQYF. V gene TRBV10-3 combines with J gene TRBJ2-7, with D tentatively TRBD2 (6 bases). The germline V gene encodes CDR1 ENHRY and CDR2 SYGVKD. Trimming cost V 8 bases and J 0 bases, with 20 bases left between them. CDR3 length: 16 amino acids.

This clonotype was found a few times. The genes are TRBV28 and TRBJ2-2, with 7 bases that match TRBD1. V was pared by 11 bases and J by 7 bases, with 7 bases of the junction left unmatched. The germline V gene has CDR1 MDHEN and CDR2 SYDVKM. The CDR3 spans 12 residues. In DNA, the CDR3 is TGTGCCTGTACAGGGGCGGTCGGGGAGCTGTTTTTT. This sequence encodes CACTGAVGELFF.

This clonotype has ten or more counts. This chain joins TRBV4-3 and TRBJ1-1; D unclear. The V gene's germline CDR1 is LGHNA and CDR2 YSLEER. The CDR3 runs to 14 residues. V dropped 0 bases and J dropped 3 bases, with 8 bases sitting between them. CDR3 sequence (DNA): TGCGCCAGCAGCCAAGATCTGAGGGACACTGAAGCTTTCTTT. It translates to CASSQDLRDTEAFF.

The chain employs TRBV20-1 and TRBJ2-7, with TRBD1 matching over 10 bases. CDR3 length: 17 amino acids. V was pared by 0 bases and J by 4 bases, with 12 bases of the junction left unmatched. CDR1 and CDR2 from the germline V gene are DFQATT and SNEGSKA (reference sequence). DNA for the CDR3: TGCAGTGCTAGAGACCGAGGGGGGGACAGGGGCCCTTACGAGCAGTACTTC. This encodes CSARDRGGDRGPYEQYF.

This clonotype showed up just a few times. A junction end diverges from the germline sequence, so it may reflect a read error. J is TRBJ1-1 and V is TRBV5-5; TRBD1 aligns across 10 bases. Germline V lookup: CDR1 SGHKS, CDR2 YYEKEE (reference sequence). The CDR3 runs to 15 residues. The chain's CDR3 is CASQRGQGRNTEALF. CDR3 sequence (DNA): TGTGCCAGTCAGCGGGGACAGGGGAGGAACACTGAAGCTCTCTTT.

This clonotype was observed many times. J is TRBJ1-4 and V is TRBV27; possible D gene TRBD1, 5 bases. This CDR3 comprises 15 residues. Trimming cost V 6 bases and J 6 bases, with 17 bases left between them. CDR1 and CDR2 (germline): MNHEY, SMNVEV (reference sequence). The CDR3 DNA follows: TGTGCCAGCAGCCCGCTGGGGGACGGAGATGAAAAACTGTTTTTT. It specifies CASSPLGDGDEKLFF.

The CDR3 sequence is CASSYFNEQFF. As DNA, the CDR3 is TGTGCCAGCAGTTACTTTAATGAGCAGTTCTTC. V and J are TRBV6-5 and TRBJ2-1; D unclear. V lost 1 base and J lost 7, with 2 bases in between. The CDR3 sequence is 11 residues long. Looked up from germline, CDR1 is MNHEY and CDR2 is SVGAGI.

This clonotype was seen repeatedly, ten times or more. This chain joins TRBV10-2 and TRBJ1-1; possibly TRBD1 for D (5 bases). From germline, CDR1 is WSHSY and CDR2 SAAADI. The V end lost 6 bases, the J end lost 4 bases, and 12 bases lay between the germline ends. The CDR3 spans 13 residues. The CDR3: CASSAGRGTEAFF. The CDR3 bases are TGCGCCAGCAGCGCGGGGAGGGGCACTGAAGCTTTCTTT.

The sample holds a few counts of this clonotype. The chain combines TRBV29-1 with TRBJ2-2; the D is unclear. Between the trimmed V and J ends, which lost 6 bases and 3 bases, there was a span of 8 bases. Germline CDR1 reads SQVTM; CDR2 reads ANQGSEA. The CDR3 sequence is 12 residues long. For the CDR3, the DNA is TGCAGCGTGAACAGAGACACCGGGGAGCTGTTTTTT. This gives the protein CSVNRDTGELFF.

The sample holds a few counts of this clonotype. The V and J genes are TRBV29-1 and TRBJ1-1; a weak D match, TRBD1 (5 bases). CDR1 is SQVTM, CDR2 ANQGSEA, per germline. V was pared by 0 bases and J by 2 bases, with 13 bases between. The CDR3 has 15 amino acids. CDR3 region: CSVEDLQWGNTEAFF. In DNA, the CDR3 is TGCAGCGTTGAAGATCTTCAGTGGGGCAACACTGAAGCTTTCTTT.

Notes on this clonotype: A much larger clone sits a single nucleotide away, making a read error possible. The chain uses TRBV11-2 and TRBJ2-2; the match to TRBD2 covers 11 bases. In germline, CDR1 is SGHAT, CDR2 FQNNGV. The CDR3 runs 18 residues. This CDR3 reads CASSRRTSGQTNTGEPFF. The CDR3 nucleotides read TGTGCCAGCAGCAGACGGACTAGCGGGCAAACGAACACCGGGGAGCCGTTTTTT.

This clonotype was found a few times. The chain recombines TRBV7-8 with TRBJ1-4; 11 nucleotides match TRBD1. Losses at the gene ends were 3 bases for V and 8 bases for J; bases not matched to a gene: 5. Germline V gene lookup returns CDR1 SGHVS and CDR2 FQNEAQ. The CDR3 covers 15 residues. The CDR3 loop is CASSLDRGLWEKLFF. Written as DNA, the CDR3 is TGTGCCAGCAGCTTGGACAGGGGGCTGTGGGAAAAACTGTTTTTT.

This CDR3 reads CSAGTSGVAGELFF. The CDR3 DNA sequence: TGCAGCGCAGGGACTAGCGGGGTCGCCGGGGAGCTGTTTTTT. The V call is TRBV29-1, the J call TRBJ2-2, with 13 bases that match TRBD2. The length of the CDR3 is 14 residues. Germline V CDR1 and CDR2: SQVTM, ANQGSEA. V dropped 7 bases and J dropped 6; count of bases not matched to a gene: 5.